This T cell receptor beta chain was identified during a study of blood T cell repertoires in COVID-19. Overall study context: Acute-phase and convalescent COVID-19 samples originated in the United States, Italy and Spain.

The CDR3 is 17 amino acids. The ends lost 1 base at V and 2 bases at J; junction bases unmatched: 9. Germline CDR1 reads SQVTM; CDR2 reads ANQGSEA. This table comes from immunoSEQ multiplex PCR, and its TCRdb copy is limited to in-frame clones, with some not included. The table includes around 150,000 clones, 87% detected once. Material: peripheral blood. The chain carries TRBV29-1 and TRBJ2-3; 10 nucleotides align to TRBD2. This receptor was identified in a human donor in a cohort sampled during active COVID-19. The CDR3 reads CSVEAPSSGSTTDTQYF. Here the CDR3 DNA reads TGCAGCGTTGAAGCGCCGTCTAGCGGGAGCACCACAGATACGCAGTATTTT.